The 30 T cell receptor beta chains reported below all come from one sample, sequenced in a study of T-cell memory formation after mild COVID-19. TCRdb re-called the 5' RACE reads through MiXCR, storing one row per CDR3 protein. The sample contains about 130,000 distinct CDR3 sequences, approximately 17% of which appear only once. Sequencing input: PBMCs or a T cell subset sorted from them (not recorded which). Receptors were obtained from a man aged 18 to 29 who had mild COVID-19 (a few samples of this study predate the infection). Cell type and time point are not known.

The J gene is TRBJ1-5, the V gene TRBV5-1; TRBD1 matches at 10 bases. V trimming: 0 bases; J trimming: 7 bases; junction bases outside the gene matches: 4. The germline gives CDR1 SGHRS, CDR2 YFSETQ. This CDR3 spans 15 amino acids. CDR3 amino acids: CASSLDGQGGQPQHF. Here the CDR3 DNA reads TGCGCCAGCAGCTTGGACGGACAGGGGGGCCAGCCCCAGCATTTT.

This clonotype was seen a handful of times. The chain couples TRBV5-1 to TRBJ1-5; TRBD1 matches at 10 bases. CDR1 is SGHRS, CDR2 YFSETQ, per germline. J gave up 7 bases and V 3 bases, and 7 bases lay outside the gene matches. The CDR3 sequence is 15 residues long. The CDR3 nucleotides are TGCGCCAGCAGCTGGACAGGGGGGGTGGGCCAGCCCCAGCATTTT. It is translated as CASSWTGGVGQPQHF.

Ten or more counts support this clonotype. This chain uses TRBV7-3 with TRBJ2-1; D is unclear. Trimming removed 5 bases at V and 4 bases at J, with 9 bases between. The CDR3 loop spans 13 amino acids. Germline values: CDR1 SGHTA, CDR2 FQGTGA. The CDR3 loop reads CASSPPPYNEQFF. DNA of the CDR3: TGTGCCAGCAGCCCCCCCCCTTACAATGAGCAGTTCTTC.

This clonotype has more than one count but fewer than ten. V is TRBV9 and J is TRBJ2-1; 9 bases line up with TRBD2. V was clipped by 3 bases and J by 7 bases; unmatched bases: 5. CDR1 is SGDLS, CDR2 YYNGEE, per germline. This CDR3 spans 14 amino acids. The CDR3 coding sequence is TGTGCCAGCAGCGACCTAGCGGGGAGTAATGAGCAGTTCTTC. Translated, it gives CASSDLAGSNEQFF.

This clonotype was seen at least ten times. The gene calls are TRBV28 and TRBJ1-5; no firm D call. V lost 4 bases and J 7 bases, leaving 8 bases between the germline ends. The germline V gene has CDR1 MDHEN and CDR2 SYDVKM. CDR3 length: 12 residues. CDR3 protein: CASSYYRQPQHF. CDR3 nucleotides: TGTGCCAGCAGTTATTACCGGCAGCCCCAGCATTTT.

The CDR3 protein is CASRSRGPNTEAFF. CDR3 DNA sequence: TGTGCCAGCAGAAGCAGGGGTCCCAACACTGAAGCTTTCTTT. The rearrangement joins TRBV12-3 or TRBV12-4 to TRBJ1-1; D is possibly TRBD1 (6 bases). V gave up 6 bases and J gave up 2 bases, with 13 bases separating them. The CDR3 contains 14 residues.

This clonotype was seen a handful of times. The CDR3 sequence: CASSLASRDGYTF. The DNA for the CDR3 is TGCGCCAGCAGCTTGGCTTCCAGGGATGGCTACACCTTC. The chain links TRBV5-1 to TRBJ1-2; weak D call: TRBD1 (5 bases). There are 13 residues in the CDR3. The V end was cut by 0 bases, the J end by 6 bases, with 9 bases between. Germline loops: CDR1 SGHRS, CDR2 YFSETQ.

This clonotype was seen ten or more times. For the CDR3, the DNA is TGTGCCAGCAGCTTGGGGCCGGGAAGCACTAATCAGCCCCAGCATTTT. Its protein product is CASSLGPGSTNQPQHF. The chain uses TRBV5-5 and TRBJ1-5, with D unclear. CDR1 is SGHKS, CDR2 YYEKEE, per germline (reference sequence). V was shortened by 0 bases and J by 4 bases, with 14 bases between the two germline ends. The CDR3 consists of 16 residues.

In this sample, this clonotype turned up a few times. The V and J genes are TRBV12-3 or TRBV12-4 and TRBJ2-3, with a weak D call TRBD2 (5 bases). The CDR3 is 13 amino acids. Trimming shortened V by 5 bases and J by 8 bases, and 14 bases separated the two germline ends. The DNA for the CDR3 is TGTGCCAGCAGTACGGCTAGCATCGGTACGCAGTATTTT. Its translation is CASSTASIGTQYF.

This clonotype showed up just a few times. This sequence joins TRBV25-1 and TRBJ2-7; 11 bases map to TRBD1. Germline V gene data show CDR1 as MGHDK and CDR2 as SYGVNS. The CDR3 is 15 amino acids. V shed 8 bases and J 3 bases; nucleotides not matched to a gene: 9. The CDR3 protein is CASPTDRGLGYEQYV. DNA for the CDR3: TGTGCCAGCCCGACGGACAGGGGGCTCGGCTACGAGCAGTACGTC.

V gene TRBV5-1 combines with J gene TRBJ1-1, with D possibly being TRBD1 (5 bases). Germline CDR1 reads SGHRS; CDR2 reads YFSETQ. The CDR3 extends over 14 amino acids. Trimming took 4 bases from V and 5 from J, leaving 15 bases between them. This CDR3 reads CASSGGDPRTEAFF. In DNA form, the CDR3 reads TGCGCCAGCAGCGGAGGGGACCCTCGAACTGAAGCTTTCTTT.

Note on this clonotype: At one end the junction does not follow the germline gene, possibly because of a read error. The V and J genes are TRBV7-8 and TRBJ2-1; TRBD2 matches at 9 bases. CDR1 is SGHVS, CDR2 FQNEAQ, per germline. The CDR3 extends over 16 amino acids. CDR3 residues: CASSLARWGLAAEQFF. The CDR3, as DNA: TGTGCCAGCAGCCTAGCGAGGTGGGGACTAGCCGCTGAGCAGTTCTTC.

There are a few counts of this clonotype. The chain joins TRBV29-1 to TRBJ1-1; D gene ambiguous. The CDR3 extends over 10 amino acids. Trimming left V 8 bases short and J 1 base short, with 5 bases between. In germline, CDR1 is SQVTM, CDR2 ANQGSEA. The CDR3 nucleotides are TGCAGCTCATCGAACACTGAAGCTTTCTTT. Encoded protein: CSSSNTEAFF.

This clonotype was recorded at least ten times. The chain recombines TRBV7-8 with TRBJ2-2, with 12 nucleotides matching TRBD2. The CDR3 totals 16 residues. Germline V gives CDR1 SGHVS, CDR2 FQNEAQ. The ends lost 5 bases at V and 6 bases at J; junction bases unmatched: 7. The CDR3 sequence is CASSQLAGGSSGELFF. The CDR3 nucleotides are TGTGCCAGCAGCCAACTAGCGGGGGGTTCCTCCGGGGAGCTGTTTTTT.

This sequence joins TRBV12-3 or TRBV12-4 and TRBJ2-2, with 10 positions matching TRBD2. This CDR3 region has 18 residues. Unmatched junction bases numbered 7, after V lost 0 bases and J lost 3 bases. Here the CDR3 reads CASSLALRGLAHTGELFF. The CDR3 DNA reads as TGTGCCAGCAGTTTAGCGCTCAGGGGACTAGCGCACACCGGGGAGCTGTTTTTT.

This clonotype was counted a few times. The chain employs TRBV5-1 and TRBJ1-2; possible D gene TRBD1, 5 bases. CDR1 is SGHRS and CDR2 is YFSETQ in the germline V gene. The CDR3 has 12 residues. Trimming took 4 bases from V and 7 from J, leaving 11 bases between them. The CDR3 nucleotides read TGCGCCAGCAGCGGGGACGCCCCTGGCTACACCTTC. Its translation is CASSGDAPGYTF.

This clonotype showed up just a few times. The V and J genes are TRBV10-3 and TRBJ2-1; TRBD1 aligns across 7 bases. V was pared by 3 bases and J by 1 base, with 3 bases of the junction left unmatched. Germline CDR1 ENHRY, CDR2 SYGVKD. This CDR3 has 15 residues. CDR3 nucleotide sequence: TGTGCCATCAGTGACCGGGACAGTTCCTACAATGAGCAGTTCTTC. The encoded protein is CAISDRDSSYNEQFF.

This clonotype was counted between two and nine times. The chain couples TRBV12-3 or TRBV12-4 to TRBJ2-2; weak D call: TRBD1 (6 bases). V was shortened by 5 bases and J by 2 bases, with 12 bases between the two germline ends. This CDR3 has 15 residues. Here the CDR3 DNA reads TGTGCCAGCAGTCCAGGGGTCGTAAACACCGGGGAGCTGTTTTTT. It specifies CASSPGVVNTGELFF.

The chain links TRBV6-2 or TRBV6-3 to TRBJ2-2; D is possibly TRBD1 or TRBD2 (5 bases each). V lost 0 bases and J lost 4, with 15 bases in between. Germline V gives CDR1 MNHEY, CDR2 SVGEGT. The CDR3 totals 17 residues. In DNA, the CDR3 is TGTGCCAGCAGTTACTCGCCGGGCAGGGAGTCCACCGGGGAGCTGTTTTTT. Translating gives CASSYSPGRESTGELFF.

CDR3 protein: CATSKRMNTEAFF. The CDR3 DNA reads TGTGCCACCAGCAAACGTATGAACACTGAAGCTTTCTTT. This chain links TRBV15 with TRBJ1-1, with D uncertain. V shed 4 bases and J shed 0 bases, with 6 bases lying between them. This CDR3 spans 13 amino acids. Germline lookup yields CDR1 LNHNV and CDR2 YYDKDF (reference sequence).

J is TRBJ1-5 and V is TRBV7-2; D is undetermined. The CDR3 has 13 amino acids. Germline V lookup: CDR1 SGHTA, CDR2 FQGNSA. Trimming pared 5 bases from V and 6 bases from J, leaving 11 bases between. CDR3 sequence (DNA): TGTGCCAGCAGCCGAGACATGGGTCAGCCCCAGCATTTT. This codes for CASSRDMGQPQHF.

This clonotype was observed a few times. The V call is TRBV7-3, the J call TRBJ1-1, with D possibly matching TRBD1 (5 bases). The CDR3 is 17 amino acids. V lost 0 bases and J 0 bases, leaving 14 bases between the germline ends. Germline V gives CDR1 SGHTA, CDR2 FQGTGA. The CDR3 nucleotides read TGTGCCAGCAGCTTAACCCCAGGGATAGGGATGAACACTGAAGCTTTCTTT. Protein: CASSLTPGIGMNTEAFF. The full variable domain, with the rest looked up from reference TRBV7-3 and TRBJ1-1, is GAGVSQTPSNKVTEKGKYVELRCDPISGHTALYWYRQSLGQGPEFLIYFQGTGAADDSGLPNDRFFAVRPEGSVSTLKIQRTERGDSAVYLCASSLTPGIGMNTEAFFGQGTRLTVV.

V is TRBV7-2 and J is TRBJ2-2; weak D call: TRBD2 (6 bases). The ends were cut back, 5 bases at V and 1 base at J, with 11 bases in the middle. Per germline, CDR1 SGHTA and CDR2 FQGNSA. CDR3 length: 15 amino acids. DNA of the CDR3: TGTGCCAGCAGCCGCGGGAAGGGGAACACCGGGGAGCTGTTTTTT. Its translation: CASSRGKGNTGELFF. Based on the CDR3 plus reference TRBV7-2 and TRBJ2-2, the full variable domain is GAGVSQSPSNKVTEKGKDVELRCDPISGHTALYWYRQSLGQGLEFLIYFQGNSAPDKSGLPSDRFSAERTGGSVSTLTIQRTQQEDSAVYLCASSRGKGNTGELFFGEGSRLTVL.

The genes are TRBV7-3 and TRBJ2-3; tentatively, D is TRBD1 or TRBD2 (5 bases each). This CDR3 is built from 15 residues. The V end lost 1 base, the J end lost 4 bases, and 12 bases lay between the germline ends. CDR1 SGHTA and CDR2 FQGTGA come from the germline V gene. The CDR3 DNA is TGTGCCAGCAGCTTAAGGGGGATGAGCGCAGATACGCAGTATTTT. It is translated as CASSLRGMSADTQYF.

This clonotype has a handful of counts. The rearrangement joins TRBV7-3 to TRBJ2-2; TRBD1 aligns across 7 bases. V shed 5 bases, J shed 3 bases, and the junction held 6 bases outside the gene matches. Per the germline V gene, CDR1 is SGHTA and CDR2 is FQGTGA. CDR3 length: 15 amino acids. CDR3 region: CASSRTRGHTGELFF. The CDR3 DNA reads TGTGCCAGCAGCCGAACGAGGGGGCACACCGGGGAGCTGTTTTTT.

This clonotype was seen a handful of times. The genes are TRBV6-1 and TRBJ2-4, with TRBD2 identical over 7 bases. J was trimmed by 7 bases and V by 1 base; bases with no gene match: 7. This CDR3 spans 15 amino acids. The V gene's germline CDR1 is MNHNS and CDR2 SASEGT. The CDR3 bases are TGTGCCAGCAGTGAAGAATGGGAGGGGTTGAACATTCAGTACTTC. It specifies CASSEEWEGLNIQYF.

The J gene is TRBJ2-7, the V gene TRBV4-2, with 10 bases identical to TRBD1. From germline, CDR1 is LGHNA and CDR2 YNFKEQ. CDR3 size: 15 residues. Losses at the gene ends were 2 bases for V and 4 bases for J; bases not matched to a gene: 5. The CDR3 sequence is CASSQLGTGVYEQYF. The CDR3 DNA reads as TGTGCCAGCAGCCAACTCGGGACAGGGGTTTACGAGCAGTACTTC.

This clonotype has a handful of counts. The chain has TRBV11-2 and TRBJ2-7; D not resolved. Trimming shortened V by 0 bases and J by 4 bases, and 13 bases separated the two germline ends. The V gene's germline CDR1 is SGHAT and CDR2 FQNNGV. The CDR3 extends over 15 amino acids. CDR3: CASSLDPGPHYEQYF. In DNA form, the CDR3 reads TGTGCCAGCAGCTTAGATCCTGGGCCCCATTACGAGCAGTACTTC.

This clonotype was counted only a few times. This sequence joins TRBV7-3 and TRBJ2-3, with a possible D match to TRBD1 (7 bases). V lost 5 bases, J lost 2 bases, and 17 bases lay in between. CDR3 length equals 16 residues. Per germline, CDR1 SGHTA and CDR2 FQGTGA. The CDR3: CASSPGGQKVTDTQYF. The DNA of the CDR3 is TGTGCCAGCAGCCCCGGGGGACAGAAGGTCACAGATACGCAGTATTTT.

The V call is TRBV20-1, the J call TRBJ1-2; the D gene is possibly TRBD1 (6 bases). The germline V gene encodes CDR1 DFQATT and CDR2 SNEGSKA (reference sequence). The CDR3 consists of 13 residues. The CDR3 loop reads CSPGHQRYYGYTF. CDR3 sequence (DNA): TGCAGCCCGGGACATCAACGGTACTATGGCTACACCTTC.